The 22 T cell receptor beta chains presented below share a single source sample, sequenced in a study of T cell responses to AZD1222 COVID-19 vaccine. Profiled with immunoSEQ multiplex PCR; TCRdb holds only in-frame clones, not every one. Altogether approximately 110,000 clones are present, approximately 89% being singletons, with the ten largest covering 3.5% to 5%. Source: peripheral blood, taken 28 days after the second AZD1222 dose. These receptors all stem from an adult who received the AZD1222 COVID-19 vaccine.

This rearrangement joins TRBV7-2 to TRBJ1-2; TRBD1 might be the D (5 bases). The CDR3 sequence is 15 residues long. V lost 5 bases to trimming and J lost 5 bases, with 18 bases between them. CDR1 is SGHTA, CDR2 FQGNSA, per germline. In DNA form, the CDR3 reads TGTGCCAGCAGCCAAACCGGTGACAGAAAATATGGCTACACCTTC. It specifies CASSQTGDRKYGYTF.

V is TRBV28 and J is TRBJ1-2, with 9 bases matching TRBD1. The trim removed 3 bases at V and 6 bases at J, leaving 11 bases unmatched. Germline V gene lookup returns CDR1 MDHEN and CDR2 SYDVKM. The CDR3 has 16 amino acids. The DNA for the CDR3 is TGTGCCAGCAGTTTCGATGGGGGACAGGGTAGACATGGCTACACCTTC. Protein product: CASSFDGGQGRHGYTF.

The J gene is TRBJ2-7, the V gene TRBV5-1, with no clear D. Between the trimmed V and J ends, which lost 5 bases and 1 base, there was a span of 16 bases. CDR3 length equals 15 residues. CDR1 is SGHRS, CDR2 YFSETQ, per germline. The CDR3 loop is CASRLNSAGSYEQYF. The CDR3 region has the DNA TGCGCCAGCAGACTGAACAGTGCCGGTTCCTACGAGCAGTACTTC.

A note on this clone: At one end the junction does not follow the germline gene, possibly because of a read error. V is TRBV4-2 and J is TRBJ1-1, with 8 bases lining up with TRBD1. CDR3 length: 15 amino acids. Germline V gene data show CDR1 as LGHNA and CDR2 as YNFKEQ. The CDR3 DNA reads TGTGCCGGCAGACTTTCCGGGACAGGGAACACTGAAGCTTTCTTT. It translates to CAGRLSGTGNTEAFF.

The chain is built from TRBV28 and TRBJ1-6; 8 nucleotides match TRBD1. Trimming at V came to 0 bases and at J to 4 bases, leaving 2 bases not matched to a gene. This CDR3 has 16 amino acids. Germline V gene sequence: CDR1 MDHEN, CDR2 SYDVKM. CDR3 loop: CASSLWTGAYNSPLHF. In DNA, the CDR3 is TGTGCCAGCAGTTTATGGACAGGGGCGTATAATTCACCCCTCCACTTT. Looking up the rest from reference TRBV28 and TRBJ1-6 gives the full variable domain: DVKVTQSSRYLVKRTGEKVFLECVQDMDHENMFWYRQDPGLGLRLIYFSYDVKMKEKGDIPEGYSVSREKKERFSLILESASTNQTSMYLCASSLWTGAYNSPLHFGNGTRLTVT.

The chain recombines TRBV19 with TRBJ2-5, with TRBD1 identical over 7 bases. From germline, CDR1 is LNHDA and CDR2 SQIVND (reference sequence). The junction had 14 bases not matched to a gene; V was cut back by 5 bases and J by 5 bases. This CDR3 is built from 16 residues. The CDR3 loop reads CASSSFRDSPRETQYF. In nucleotides, the CDR3 is TGTGCCAGTAGTTCTTTTCGGGACAGCCCACGGGAGACCCAGTACTTC.

The rearrangement links TRBV19 to TRBJ1-2; 7 bases match TRBD1. V shed 8 bases, J shed 7 bases, and the junction held 19 bases outside the gene matches. The CDR3 has 16 amino acids. Germline V gives CDR1 LNHDA, CDR2 SQIVND (reference sequence). The CDR3 DNA reads as TGTGCCAGTGGTGTTGGGACAGCTCTGACGGGTCGTGGCTACACCTTC. Its translation: CASGVGTALTGRGYTF.

The rearrangement joins TRBV7-8 to TRBJ1-1; perhaps TRBD1 as D (6 bases). Between the trimmed V and J ends, which lost 2 bases and 1 base, there was a span of 8 bases. The germline V gene has CDR1 SGHVS and CDR2 FQNEAQ. The CDR3 loop spans 14 amino acids. CDR3 sequence (DNA): TGTGCCAGCAGCTTACGGGGGGCGAACACTGAAGCTTTCTTT. This translates into CASSLRGANTEAFF.

The chain has TRBV11-1 and TRBJ2-1, with TRBD2 identical over 8 bases. The CDR3 is 16 amino acids. J lost 6 bases, V lost 4 bases, and 11 bases had no gene match. Germline CDR1 and CDR2: SGHAT and FQDESV (reference sequence). CDR3 loop: CASSSPGAGVSNEQFF. CDR3 sequence (DNA): TGTGCCAGCAGCTCCCCTGGAGCGGGGGTATCCAATGAGCAGTTCTTC.

The J gene is TRBJ2-2, the V gene TRBV4-2; unclear D gene. This CDR3 comprises 15 residues. V shed 5 bases and J shed 9 bases, with 19 bases lying between them. CDR1 and CDR2 (germline): LGHNA, YNFKEQ. The CDR3: CASSVGLDGTRELFF. Written as DNA, the CDR3 is TGTGCCAGCAGCGTCGGCCTAGATGGTACCAGGGAGCTGTTTTTT.

The chain links TRBV14 to TRBJ1-2; no clear D. Per the germline V gene, CDR1 is SGHDN and CDR2 is FVKESK. There are 16 residues in the CDR3. V lost 4 bases, J lost 3 bases, and 18 bases lay in between. The CDR3 nucleotides are TGTGCCAGCAGCCTCCGAATGACCACCGGAGACTATGGCTACACCTTC. Protein sequence: CASSLRMTTGDYGYTF.

The V call is TRBV6-5, the J call TRBJ1-6; no firm D call. The germline CDR1 and CDR2 sequences are MNHEY and SVGAGI. The CDR3 has 14 amino acids. V lost 4 bases, J lost 7 bases, and 11 bases lay in between. The CDR3 is CASSSRLGNSPLHF. The CDR3 DNA reads TGTGCCAGCAGTTCCCGCCTGGGAAATTCACCCCTCCACTTT.

V gene TRBV15 combines with J gene TRBJ1-1; no clear D. Trimming shortened V by 1 base and J by 8 bases, and 8 bases separated the two germline ends. The CDR3 runs to 12 residues. Germline lookup yields CDR1 LNHNV and CDR2 YYDKDF (reference sequence). The CDR3 region has the DNA TGTGCCACCAGCAGAGCCCCGCAGGAAGCTTTCTTT. Encoded protein: CATSRAPQEAFF.

J is TRBJ2-7 and V is TRBV6-5; 7 bases are shared with TRBD1. Germline V lookup: CDR1 MNHEY, CDR2 SVGAGI. After removal of 6 bases from V and 2 bases from J, the junction contained 10 bases not matched to a gene. CDR3 size: 15 residues. In DNA form, the CDR3 reads TGTGCCAGCAGCGGACAGGCTGGGGGAACCTACGAGCAGTACTTC. Translating gives CASSGQAGGTYEQYF.

This clone was detected only a few times. The chain employs TRBV7-9 and TRBJ1-2, with D possibly matching TRBD1 (6 bases). V was pared by 5 bases and J by 0 bases, with 16 bases between. Germline loops: CDR1 SEHNR, CDR2 FQNEAQ (reference sequence). CDR3 length: 16 residues. CDR3 loop: CASSPGTPNSNYGYTF. CDR3 sequence (DNA): TGTGCCAGCAGCCCCGGGACACCTAATTCTAACTATGGCTACACCTTC.

This rearrangement joins TRBV6-5 to TRBJ2-1; possible D gene TRBD2, 5 bases. With 11 bases removed from V and 9 bases from J, the gap between germline ends came to 20 bases. Per the germline V gene, CDR1 is MNHEY and CDR2 is SVGAGI. The CDR3 runs to 13 residues. The CDR3 loop is CASMVGGKAEQFF. CDR3 nucleotide sequence: TGTGCCTCCATGGTCGGAGGAAAAGCTGAGCAGTTCTTC.

The chain couples TRBV7-2 to TRBJ1-5, with D possibly being TRBD1 (5 bases). V gave up 1 base and J gave up 2 bases, with 9 bases separating them. Germline V gene lookup returns CDR1 SGHTA and CDR2 FQGNSA. This CDR3 comprises 15 residues. CDR3 DNA sequence: TGTGCCAGCAGCTTAGATGGGGGGGGCAATCAGCCCCAGCATTTT. As protein: CASSLDGGGNQPQHF.

In its sample, this clone was seen once. The J gene is TRBJ2-5, the V gene TRBV28; 7 bases fit TRBD2. In germline, CDR1 is MDHEN, CDR2 SYDVKM. This CDR3 has 14 amino acids. The trim removed 4 bases at V and 3 bases at J, leaving 5 bases unmatched. CDR3 region: CASSSGLREETQYF. The CDR3 DNA reads as TGTGCCAGCAGTTCGGGACTACGCGAAGAGACCCAGTACTTC.

The chain employs TRBV7-3 and TRBJ1-1; D is unclear. Trimming left V 1 base short and J 6 bases short, with 12 bases between. Germline V lookup: CDR1 SGHTA, CDR2 FQGTGA. CDR3 length: 14 residues. The CDR3 here is CASSLIAGGSEAFF. In nucleotides, the CDR3 is TGTGCCAGCAGCTTAATAGCAGGAGGGTCTGAAGCTTTCTTT.

The rearrangement joins TRBV13 to TRBJ2-3, with 7 nucleotides matching TRBD2. This CDR3 contains 14 residues. Per the germline V gene, CDR1 is PRHDT and CDR2 is FYEKMQ (reference sequence). Trimming at V came to 4 bases and at J to 4 bases, leaving 5 bases not matched to a gene. CDR3 residues: CASSSAAGADTQYF. The CDR3 nucleotides are TGTGCCAGCAGCTCGGCGGCGGGGGCAGATACGCAGTATTTT.

In this sample, this clone turned up once. At one end, the junction sequence differs from germline, possibly due to a read error. CDR3 loop: CASSQGTELYSREIF. As DNA, the CDR3 is TGCGCCAGCAGCCAAGGGACAGAACTTTACTCACGAGAGATTTTT. The chain couples TRBV4-1 to TRBJ1-4; D possibly corresponds to TRBD1 (6 bases). The CDR3 loop spans 15 amino acids. CDR1 is MGHRA and CDR2 is YSYEKL in the germline V gene.

J is TRBJ2-3 and V is TRBV5-1; TRBD1 matches 8 bases. From germline, CDR1 is SGHRS and CDR2 YFSETQ. The CDR3 runs 15 residues. The ends lost 4 bases at V and 3 bases at J; junction bases unmatched: 7. CDR3 sequence: CASSAGQGWTDTQYF. The CDR3 DNA sequence: TGCGCCAGCAGCGCCGGACAGGGTTGGACAGATACGCAGTATTTT.